This T cell receptor beta chain came from a study of T cell responses to AZD1222 COVID-19 vaccine. About this clone itself: Its antigen remains unknown.

Using immunoSEQ multiplex PCR, the repertoire was profiled, and TCRdb retains in-frame clones only, with some absent. This repertoire shows roughly 150,000 clones, about 87% found once; its top ten account for about a tenth. CDR1 PRHDT and CDR2 FYEKMQ come from the germline V gene (reference sequence). V was cut by 1 base and J by 9 bases, with 10 bases left in between. This CDR3 is built from 13 residues. Study results and limitations: Samples come after the peak T cell response, not at day 14. Only a handful of AZD1222 recipients, several in all, had baseline seropositivity. Spike-wide vaccine-associated CD4 TCRs dominated at 160-218 and 743-854.

This TCR derives from an adult who received the AZD1222 COVID-19 vaccine. Sequenced material: peripheral blood, taken 28 days after the second AZD1222 dose. The chain couples TRBV13 to TRBJ2-4, with no clear D. The CDR3 sequence is CASSLVGLGIQYF. DNA for the CDR3: TGTGCCAGCAGCTTAGTGGGGTTGGGCATTCAGTACTTC.